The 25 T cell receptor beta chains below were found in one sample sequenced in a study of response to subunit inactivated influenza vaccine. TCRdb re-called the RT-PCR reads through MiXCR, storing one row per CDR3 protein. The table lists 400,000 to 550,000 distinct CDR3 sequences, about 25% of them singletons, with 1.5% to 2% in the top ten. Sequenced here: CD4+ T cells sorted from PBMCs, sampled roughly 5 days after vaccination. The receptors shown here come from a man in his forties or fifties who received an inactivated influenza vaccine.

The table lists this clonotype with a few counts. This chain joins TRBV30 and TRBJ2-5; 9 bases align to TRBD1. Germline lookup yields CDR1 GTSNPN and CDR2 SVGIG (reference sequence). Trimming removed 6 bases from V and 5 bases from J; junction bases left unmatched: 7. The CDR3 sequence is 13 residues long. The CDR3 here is CACPGTGKETQYF. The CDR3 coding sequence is TGTGCCTGCCCCGGGACAGGGAAGGAGACCCAGTACTTC. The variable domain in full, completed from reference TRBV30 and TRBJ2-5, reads SQTIHQWPATLVQPVGSPLSLECTVEGTSNPNLYWYRQAAGRGLQLLFYSVGIGQISSEVPQNLSASRPQDRQFILSSKKLLLSDSGFYLCACPGTGKETQYFGPGTRLLVL.

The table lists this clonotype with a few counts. This CDR3 is CASSLMGAGRETQYF. The CDR3 DNA reads TGTGCCAGCAGCTTAATGGGGGCTGGACGGGAGACCCAGTACTTC. The chain is built from TRBV7-2 and TRBJ2-5; D might be TRBD1 (6 bases). Trimming removed 2 bases at V and 5 bases at J, with 15 bases between. The CDR3 runs to 15 residues. Germline loops: CDR1 SGHTA, CDR2 FQGNSA.

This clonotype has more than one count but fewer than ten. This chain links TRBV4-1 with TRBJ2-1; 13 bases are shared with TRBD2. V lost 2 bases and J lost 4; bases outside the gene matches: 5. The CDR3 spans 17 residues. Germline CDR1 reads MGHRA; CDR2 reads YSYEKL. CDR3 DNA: TGCGCCAGCAGCCAAACTAGCGGGGGGGCTTCTTACAATGAGCAGTTCTTC. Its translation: CASSQTSGGASYNEQFF.

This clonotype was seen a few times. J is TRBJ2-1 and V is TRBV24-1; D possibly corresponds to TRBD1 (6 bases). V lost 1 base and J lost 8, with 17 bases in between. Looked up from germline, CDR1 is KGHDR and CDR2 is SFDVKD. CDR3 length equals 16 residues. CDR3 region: CATSDFGDTGRDEQFF. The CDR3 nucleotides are TGTGCCACCAGTGATTTCGGGGACACGGGTCGTGATGAGCAGTTCTTC.

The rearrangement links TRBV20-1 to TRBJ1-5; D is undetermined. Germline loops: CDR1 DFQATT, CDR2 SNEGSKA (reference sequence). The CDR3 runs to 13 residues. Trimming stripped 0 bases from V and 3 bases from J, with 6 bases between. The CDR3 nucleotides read TGCAGTGCTAGAGATCAGTTCAATCAGCCCCAGCATTTT. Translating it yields CSARDQFNQPQHF.

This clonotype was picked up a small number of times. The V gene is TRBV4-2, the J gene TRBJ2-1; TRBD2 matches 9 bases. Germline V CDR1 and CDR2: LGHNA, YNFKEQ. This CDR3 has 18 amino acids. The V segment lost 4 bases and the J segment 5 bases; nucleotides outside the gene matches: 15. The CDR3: CASSRRSSGGILNNEQFF. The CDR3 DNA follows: TGTGCCAGCAGCCGCCGTTCAAGCGGGGGGATACTGAACAATGAGCAGTTCTTC.

The CDR3 DNA is TGCAGTCCACACCAAAGTAGCACAGATACGCAGTATTTT. This codes for CSPHQSSTDTQYF. V is TRBV20-1 and J is TRBJ2-3; D not resolved. The germline V and J ends were trimmed by 8 bases and 0 bases, with 12 bases remaining between them. CDR1 and CDR2 from the germline V gene are DFQATT and SNEGSKA (reference sequence). CDR3 length: 13 residues.

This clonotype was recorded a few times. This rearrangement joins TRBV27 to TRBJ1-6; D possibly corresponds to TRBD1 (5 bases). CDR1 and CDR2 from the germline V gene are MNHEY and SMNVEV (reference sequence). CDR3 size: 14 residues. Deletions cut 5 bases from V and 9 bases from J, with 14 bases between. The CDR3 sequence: CASSPWTQGSPLHF. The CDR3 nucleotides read TGTGCCAGCAGTCCCTGGACCCAGGGTTCACCCCTCCACTTT.

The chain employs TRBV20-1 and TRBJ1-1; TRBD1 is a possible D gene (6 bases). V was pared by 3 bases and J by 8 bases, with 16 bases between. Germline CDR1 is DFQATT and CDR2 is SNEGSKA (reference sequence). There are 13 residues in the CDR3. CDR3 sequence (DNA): TGCAGTGCTAGTCCGACAGGAGCCAGGGAAGCTTTCTTT. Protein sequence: CSASPTGAREAFF.

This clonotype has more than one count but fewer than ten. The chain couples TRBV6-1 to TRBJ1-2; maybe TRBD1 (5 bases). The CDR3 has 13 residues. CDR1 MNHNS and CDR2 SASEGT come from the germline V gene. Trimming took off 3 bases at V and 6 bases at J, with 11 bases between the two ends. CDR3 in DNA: TGTGCCAGCAGTGATCAGGGTTGGGATGGCTACACCTTC. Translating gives CASSDQGWDGYTF.

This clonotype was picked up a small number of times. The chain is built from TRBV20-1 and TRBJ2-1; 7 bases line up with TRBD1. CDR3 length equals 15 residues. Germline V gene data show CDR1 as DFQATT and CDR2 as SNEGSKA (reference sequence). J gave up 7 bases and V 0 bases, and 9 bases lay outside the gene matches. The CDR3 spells CSARDKDRLWNEQFF. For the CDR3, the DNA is TGCAGTGCTAGAGATAAGGACAGGCTCTGGAATGAGCAGTTCTTC.

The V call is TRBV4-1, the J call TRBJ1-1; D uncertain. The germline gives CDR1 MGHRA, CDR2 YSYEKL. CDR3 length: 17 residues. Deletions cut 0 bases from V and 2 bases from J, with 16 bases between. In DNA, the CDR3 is TGCGCCAGCAGCCAAGATGGTATGGGGAACCTTAACACTGAAGCTTTCTTT. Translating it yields CASSQDGMGNLNTEAFF.

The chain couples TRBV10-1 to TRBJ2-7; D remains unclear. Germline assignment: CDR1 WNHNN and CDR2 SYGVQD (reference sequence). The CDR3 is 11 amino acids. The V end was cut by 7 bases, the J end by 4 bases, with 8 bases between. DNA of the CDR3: TGCGCCAGCATTTTTGGATACGAGCAGTACTTC. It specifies CASIFGYEQYF.

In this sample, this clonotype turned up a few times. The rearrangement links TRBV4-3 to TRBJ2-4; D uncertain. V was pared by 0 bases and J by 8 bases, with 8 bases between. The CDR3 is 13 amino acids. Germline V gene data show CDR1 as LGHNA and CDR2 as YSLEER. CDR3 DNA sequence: TGCGCCAGCAGCCAAGATCAGCAAGACATTCAGTACTTC. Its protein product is CASSQDQQDIQYF.

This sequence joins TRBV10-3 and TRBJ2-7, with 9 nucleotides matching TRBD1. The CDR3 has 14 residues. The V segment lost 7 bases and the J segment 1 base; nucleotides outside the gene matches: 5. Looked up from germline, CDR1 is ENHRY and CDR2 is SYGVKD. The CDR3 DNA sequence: TGTGCCATCATGCCGGGACAGGGTTCCTACGAGCAGTACTTC. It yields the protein CAIMPGQGSYEQYF.

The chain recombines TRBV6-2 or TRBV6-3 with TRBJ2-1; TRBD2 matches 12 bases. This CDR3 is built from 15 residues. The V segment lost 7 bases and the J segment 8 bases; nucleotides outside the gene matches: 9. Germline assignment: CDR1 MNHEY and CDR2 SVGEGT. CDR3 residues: CASNLAGGLGDEQFF. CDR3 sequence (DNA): TGTGCCAGCAATCTAGCGGGAGGGCTTGGCGATGAGCAGTTCTTC.

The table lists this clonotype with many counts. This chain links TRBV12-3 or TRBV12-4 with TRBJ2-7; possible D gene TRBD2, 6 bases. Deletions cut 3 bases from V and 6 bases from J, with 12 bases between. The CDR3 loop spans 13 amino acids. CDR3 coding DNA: TGTGCCAGCAGTTTGGGAGGAGATAGCGAGCAGTACTTC. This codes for CASSLGGDSEQYF.

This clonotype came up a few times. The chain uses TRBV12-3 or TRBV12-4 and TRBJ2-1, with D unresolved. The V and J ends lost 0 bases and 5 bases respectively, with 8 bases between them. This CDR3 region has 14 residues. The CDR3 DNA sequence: TGTGCCAGCAGTTTAGCCCAGGCCCACAATGAGCAGTTCTTC. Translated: CASSLAQAHNEQFF.

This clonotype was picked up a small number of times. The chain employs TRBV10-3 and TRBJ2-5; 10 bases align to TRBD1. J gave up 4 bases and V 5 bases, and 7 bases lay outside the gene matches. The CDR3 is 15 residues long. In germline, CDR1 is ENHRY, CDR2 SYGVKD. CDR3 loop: CAISTPTGGRETQYF. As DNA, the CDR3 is TGTGCCATCAGTACCCCGACAGGGGGCAGAGAGACCCAGTACTTC.

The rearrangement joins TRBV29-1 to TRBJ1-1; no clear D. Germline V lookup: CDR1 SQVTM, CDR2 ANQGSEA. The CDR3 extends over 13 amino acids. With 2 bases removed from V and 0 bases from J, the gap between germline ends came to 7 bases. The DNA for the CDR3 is TGCAGCGTTGAATTGAAAATGAACACTGAAGCTTTCTTT. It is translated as CSVELKMNTEAFF.

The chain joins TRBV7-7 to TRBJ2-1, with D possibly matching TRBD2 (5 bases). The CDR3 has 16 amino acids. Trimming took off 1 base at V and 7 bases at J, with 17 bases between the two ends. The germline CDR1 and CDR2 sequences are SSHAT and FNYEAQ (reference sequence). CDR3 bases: TGTGCCAGCAGCTTAGGGGAGAACTCCCTGGGGAATGAGCAGTTCTTC. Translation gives CASSLGENSLGNEQFF.

The CDR3 reads CSATRTLPSEQYF. In nucleotides, the CDR3 is TGCAGTGCAACCCGGACTCTCCCTTCCGAGCAGTACTTC. V gene TRBV20-1 combines with J gene TRBJ2-7; perhaps TRBD2 as D (5 bases). Germline V CDR1 and CDR2: DFQATT, SNEGSKA (reference sequence). This CDR3 contains 13 residues. The V end lost 6 bases, the J end lost 6 bases, and 18 bases lay between the germline ends.

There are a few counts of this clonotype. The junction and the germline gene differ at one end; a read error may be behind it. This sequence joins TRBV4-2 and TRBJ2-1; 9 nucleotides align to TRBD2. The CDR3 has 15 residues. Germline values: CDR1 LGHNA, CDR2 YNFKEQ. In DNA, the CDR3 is TGTGCCAGCAGGCAAGGCGGGGGGGCCTACAATGAGCAGTTCTTC. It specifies CASRQGGGAYNEQFF.

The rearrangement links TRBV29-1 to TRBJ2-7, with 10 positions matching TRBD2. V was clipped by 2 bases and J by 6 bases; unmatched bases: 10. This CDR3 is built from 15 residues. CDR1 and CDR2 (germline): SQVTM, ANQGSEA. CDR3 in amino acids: CSVERGSGRGSEQYF. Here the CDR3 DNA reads TGCAGCGTTGAAAGAGGCAGCGGGAGGGGGTCCGAGCAGTACTTC.

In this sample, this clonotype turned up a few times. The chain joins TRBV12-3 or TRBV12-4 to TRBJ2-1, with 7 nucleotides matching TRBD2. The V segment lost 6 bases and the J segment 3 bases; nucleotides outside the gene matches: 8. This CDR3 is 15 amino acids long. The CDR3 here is CASSLTGGRYNEQFF. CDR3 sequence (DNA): TGTGCCAGCAGCTTGACGGGGGGTCGCTACAATGAGCAGTTCTTC.